This T cell receptor (beta chain) was found in a study of blood T cell repertoires in COVID-19. In the study overall: Collection of acute and convalescent COVID-19 samples took place in the United States, Italy and Spain.

This CDR3 region has 13 residues. Trimming at V came to 1 base and at J to 4 bases, leaving 1 base not matched to a gene. From germline, CDR1 is LNHDA and CDR2 SQIVND (reference sequence). Original analysis: Reference gene primer amplification in the assay estimated nucleated cell counts. The method was immunoSEQ multiplex PCR; TCRdb's version includes in-frame clones alone and lacks a portion of them. Clone size and the V and J calls come from that table; the DNA yielded D and trimming. The table shows approximately 230,000 clones, with roughly 88% occurring only once. Participants spanned ages about 18 to 90 years and resided in 24 US areas. Clinical history reported by participants formed the basis on which cohorts were assigned.

The chain is built from TRBV19 and TRBJ2-7, with 7 bases identical to TRBD1. The sample was PBMCs or T cells enriched from blood (not recorded which). This TCR derives from a woman between 45 and 60 years old with acute COVID-19. The CDR3 coding sequence is TGTGCCAGTAGTATAGCAGGGGGATACGAGCAGTACTTC. Translated, it gives CASSIAGGYEQYF.